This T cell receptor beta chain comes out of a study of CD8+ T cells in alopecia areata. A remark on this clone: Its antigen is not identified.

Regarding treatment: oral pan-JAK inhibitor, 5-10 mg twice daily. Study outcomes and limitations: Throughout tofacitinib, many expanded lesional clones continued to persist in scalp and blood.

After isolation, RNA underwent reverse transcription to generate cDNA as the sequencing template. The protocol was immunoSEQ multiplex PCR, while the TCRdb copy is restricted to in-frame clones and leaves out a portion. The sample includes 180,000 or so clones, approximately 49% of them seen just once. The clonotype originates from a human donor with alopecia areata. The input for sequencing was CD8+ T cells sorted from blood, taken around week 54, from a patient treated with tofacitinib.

The CDR3 is CSVDFNTGELFF. CDR3 bases: TGCAGCGTCGACTTTAACACCGGGGAGCTGTTTTTT. The rearrangement joins TRBV29-1 to TRBJ2-2; D is unresolved. The CDR3 length is 12 residues. Trimming stripped 6 bases from V and 2 bases from J, with 7 bases between. Per the germline V gene, CDR1 is SQVTM and CDR2 is ANQGSEA.